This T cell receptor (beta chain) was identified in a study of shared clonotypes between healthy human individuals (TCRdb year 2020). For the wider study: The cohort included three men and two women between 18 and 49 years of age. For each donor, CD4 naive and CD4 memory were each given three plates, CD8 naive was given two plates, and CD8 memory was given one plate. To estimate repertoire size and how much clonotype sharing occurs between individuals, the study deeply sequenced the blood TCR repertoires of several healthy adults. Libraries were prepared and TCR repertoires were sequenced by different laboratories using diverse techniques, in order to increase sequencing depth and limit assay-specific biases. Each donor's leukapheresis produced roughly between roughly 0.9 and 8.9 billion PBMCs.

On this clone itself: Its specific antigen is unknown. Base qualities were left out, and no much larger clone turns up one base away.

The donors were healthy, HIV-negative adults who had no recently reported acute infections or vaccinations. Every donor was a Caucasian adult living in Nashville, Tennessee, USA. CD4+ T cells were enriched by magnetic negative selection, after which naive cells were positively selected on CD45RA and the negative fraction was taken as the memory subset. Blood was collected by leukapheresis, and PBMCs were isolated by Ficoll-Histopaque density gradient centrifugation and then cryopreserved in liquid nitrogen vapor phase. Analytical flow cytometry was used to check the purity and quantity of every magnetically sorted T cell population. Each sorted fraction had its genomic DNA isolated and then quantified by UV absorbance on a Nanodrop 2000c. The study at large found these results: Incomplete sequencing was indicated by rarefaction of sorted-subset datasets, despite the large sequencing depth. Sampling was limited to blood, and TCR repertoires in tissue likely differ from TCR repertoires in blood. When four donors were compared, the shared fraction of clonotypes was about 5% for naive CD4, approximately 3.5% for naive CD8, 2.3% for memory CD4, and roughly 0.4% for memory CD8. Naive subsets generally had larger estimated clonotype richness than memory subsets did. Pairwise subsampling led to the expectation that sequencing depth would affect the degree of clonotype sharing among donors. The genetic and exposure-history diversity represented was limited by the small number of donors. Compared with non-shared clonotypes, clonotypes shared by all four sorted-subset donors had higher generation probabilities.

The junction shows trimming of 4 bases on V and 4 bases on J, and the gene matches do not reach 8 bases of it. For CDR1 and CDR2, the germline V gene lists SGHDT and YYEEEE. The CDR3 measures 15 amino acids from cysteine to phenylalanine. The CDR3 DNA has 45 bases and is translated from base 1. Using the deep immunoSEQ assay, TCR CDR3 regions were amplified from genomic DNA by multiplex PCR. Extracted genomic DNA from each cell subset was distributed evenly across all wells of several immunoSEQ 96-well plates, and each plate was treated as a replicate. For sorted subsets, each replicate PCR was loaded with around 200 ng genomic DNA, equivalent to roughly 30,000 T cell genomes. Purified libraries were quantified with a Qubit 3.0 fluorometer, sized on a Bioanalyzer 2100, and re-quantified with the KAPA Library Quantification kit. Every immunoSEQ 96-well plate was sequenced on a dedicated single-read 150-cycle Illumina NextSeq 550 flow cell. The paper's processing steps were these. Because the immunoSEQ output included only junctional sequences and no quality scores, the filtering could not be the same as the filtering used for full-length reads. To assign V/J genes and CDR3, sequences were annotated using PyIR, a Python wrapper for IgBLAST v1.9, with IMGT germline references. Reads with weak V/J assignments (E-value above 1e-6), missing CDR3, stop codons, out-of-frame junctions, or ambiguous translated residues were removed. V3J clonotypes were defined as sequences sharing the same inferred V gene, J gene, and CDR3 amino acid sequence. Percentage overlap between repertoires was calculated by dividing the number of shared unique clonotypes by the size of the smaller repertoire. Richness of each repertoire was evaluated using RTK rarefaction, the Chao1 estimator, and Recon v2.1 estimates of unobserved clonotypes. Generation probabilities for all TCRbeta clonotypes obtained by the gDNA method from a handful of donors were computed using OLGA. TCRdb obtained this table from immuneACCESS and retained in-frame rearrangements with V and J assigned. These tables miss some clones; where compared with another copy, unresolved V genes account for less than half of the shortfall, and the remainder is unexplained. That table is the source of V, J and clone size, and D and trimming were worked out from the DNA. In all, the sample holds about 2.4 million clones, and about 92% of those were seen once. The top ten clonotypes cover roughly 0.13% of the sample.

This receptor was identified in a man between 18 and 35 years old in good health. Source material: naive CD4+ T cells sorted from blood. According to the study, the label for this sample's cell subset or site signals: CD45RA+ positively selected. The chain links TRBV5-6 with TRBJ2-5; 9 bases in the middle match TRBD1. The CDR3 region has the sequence CASSPRTGVLETQYF. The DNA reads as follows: TGTGCCAGCAGCCCCCGGACAGGGGTGTTAGAGACCCAGTACTTC.